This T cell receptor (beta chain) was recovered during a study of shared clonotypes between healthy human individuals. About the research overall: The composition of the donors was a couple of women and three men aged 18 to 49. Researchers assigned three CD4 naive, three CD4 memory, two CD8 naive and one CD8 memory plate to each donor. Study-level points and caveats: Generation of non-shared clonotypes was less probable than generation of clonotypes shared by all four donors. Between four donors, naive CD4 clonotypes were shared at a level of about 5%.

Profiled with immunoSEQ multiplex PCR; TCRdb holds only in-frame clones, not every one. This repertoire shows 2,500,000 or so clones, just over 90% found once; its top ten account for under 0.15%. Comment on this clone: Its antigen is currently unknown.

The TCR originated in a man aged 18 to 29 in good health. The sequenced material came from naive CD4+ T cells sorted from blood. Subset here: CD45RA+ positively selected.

Here the CDR3 reads CASSPTRGSKYSPLHF. The CDR3 nucleotides read TGCGCCAGCAGCCCCACCCGGGGATCCAAGTATTCACCCCTCCACTTT. The gene calls are TRBV4-3 and TRBJ1-6; no reliable D call. The CDR3 contains 16 residues. The V and J ends lost 4 bases and 8 bases respectively, with 18 bases between them. Germline values: CDR1 LGHNA, CDR2 YSLEER.